Shown below are 8 T cell receptor beta chains from a single sample sequenced in a study of blood T cell repertoires in COVID-19. The method was immunoSEQ multiplex PCR; TCRdb's version includes in-frame clones alone and lacks a portion of them. The sample yields hundreds of thousands of clones, roughly 80% seen once. The sample taken for sequencing was PBMCs or T cells enriched from blood (not recorded which). These receptors originate from a middle-aged man who had been exposed to COVID-19.

This clone was observed once. The gene calls are TRBV5-1 and TRBJ1-2; 10 bases match TRBD1. J lost 1 base, V lost 8 bases, and 20 bases had no gene match. The germline CDR1 and CDR2 sequences are SGHRS and YFSETQ. The CDR3 is 19 residues long. The CDR3 sequence: CASRLEDRGASSYNYGYTF. The CDR3 bases are TGCGCCAGTCGACTAGAGGACAGGGGGGCCTCATCCTATAACTATGGCTACACCTTC.

The V call is TRBV19, the J call TRBJ2-1; 8 bases agree with TRBD1. V lost 5 bases, J lost 15 bases, and 9 bases stayed unmatched. The CDR3 contains 12 residues. Germline V lookup: CDR1 LNHDA, CDR2 SQIVND (reference sequence). The CDR3 loop reads CASSVDRGPLFF. CDR3 nucleotides: TGTGCCAGTAGTGTTGACAGGGGACCTTTGTTCTTC.

The chain combines TRBV5-8 with TRBJ2-3, with 10 bases identical to TRBD2. Looked up from germline, CDR1 is SGHTS and CDR2 is YDEGEE. Trimming removed 4 bases from V and 2 bases from J; junction bases left unmatched: 4. CDR3 size: 15 residues. In DNA form, the CDR3 reads TGTGCCAGCAGCACCGGACTAGCGGACACAGATACGCAGTATTTT. Translated, it gives CASSTGLADTDTQYF.

The chain couples TRBV9 to TRBJ2-7; D might be TRBD2 (6 bases). CDR1 and CDR2 (germline): SGDLS, YYNGEE. Trimming removed 0 bases at V and 2 bases at J, with 12 bases between. The CDR3 covers 15 residues. CDR3 in amino acids: CASSVGSLATYEQYF. Here the CDR3 DNA reads TGTGCCAGCAGCGTAGGTTCCCTAGCGACCTACGAGCAGTACTTC. Full variable domain (missing parts from reference TRBV9 and TRBJ2-7): DSGVTQTPKHLITATGQRVTLRCSPRSGDLSVYWYQQSLDQGLQFLIQYYNGEERAKGNILERFSAQQFPDLHSELNLSSLELGDSALYFCASSVGSLATYEQYFGPGTRLTVT.

This clone was picked up one time. V usage is TRBV5-1 and J usage is TRBJ2-3; TRBD2 matches 7 bases. The CDR3 has 18 residues. The germline V gene has CDR1 SGHRS and CDR2 YFSETQ. The V gene end was trimmed by 0 bases and the J gene end by 4 bases; junction bases not matched to a gene: 14. The CDR3 nucleotides are TGCGCCAGCAGCTTGGTGGGGGTAACGGGAGGTCGTTCAGATACGCAGTATTTT. Its translation: CASSLVGVTGGRSDTQYF.

V gene TRBV5-1 combines with J gene TRBJ1-5; the match to TRBD1 covers 9 bases. The CDR3 is 17 amino acids. Germline loops: CDR1 SGHRS, CDR2 YFSETQ. Germline trimming cut 3 bases from V and 3 bases from J; bases unmatched to any gene: 10. DNA for the CDR3: TGCGCCAGCAGCTCCACAGGGGGCCGTGTGGCCAATCAGCCCCAGCATTTT. Protein sequence: CASSSTGGRVANQPQHF.

The chain is built from TRBV3-1 (or the pseudogene TRBV3-2) and TRBJ2-3; a weak D match, TRBD2 (5 bases). Germline CDR1 reads LGHDT; CDR2 reads YNNKEL (reference sequence). V shed 3 bases and J shed 1 base, with 11 bases lying between them. There are 15 residues in the CDR3. The DNA of the CDR3 is TGTGCCAGCAGCCAGGGTGGGAGAGGCACAGATACGCAGTATTTT. Translation: CASSQGGRGTDTQYF.

The chain links TRBV20-1 to TRBJ2-7; D is possibly TRBD1 (5 bases). CDR3 length: 13 residues. Germline V gives CDR1 DFQATT, CDR2 SNEGSKA (reference sequence). V gave up 3 bases and J gave up 2 bases, with 11 bases separating them. The CDR3 loop is CSASYQGPYEQYF. In DNA, the CDR3 is TGCAGTGCTAGTTACCAGGGCCCCTACGAGCAGTACTTC.